The clone carrying this T cell receptor (beta chain) came up many times. What it binds is not known. The junction and the germline gene differ at one end; a read error may be behind it. This CDR3 contains 13 residues. The germline V gene has CDR1 KGHDR and CDR2 SFDVKD. Both iRepertoire HTBI primers and Arm-PCR of CDR3 regions were used to build the TCR beta libraries. TCRdb analysed the multiplex PCR reads with MiXCR anew, one entry per CDR3 protein. The table lists about 540,000 distinct CDR3 sequences, roughly 14% of them singletons. The data were obtained in a study of regulatory T cells in long-lasting Graves disease. The study, taken as a whole, reports: Persistent disease was associated with favored TRBV28 usage and with favored use of TRBJ1-2 and TRBJ2-5. Small sample size may have lowered accuracy.

Specified time point: newly diagnosed GD, antithyroid drugs for less than 3 months. PBMC-derived RNA was used for the TCR library. The same data also went into a second study, on T cells in Graves' hyperthyroidism and ophthalmopathy. According to that study: Stability of Graves' hyperthyroidism was defined as absent ophthalmopathy progression within 18 months.

The rearrangement joins TRBV24-1 to TRBJ1-1; tentatively, D is TRBD1 (6 bases). The material was peripheral blood mononuclear cells (PBMCs), obtained at new diagnosis, from a patient treated with antithyroid drugs. This TCR was recovered from a man aged 30 to 39 with Graves disease. CDR3 sequence: CATGGGSTTETFF. DNA for the CDR3: TGTGCCACCGGGGGGGGCAGTACCACTGAAACTTTCTTT.